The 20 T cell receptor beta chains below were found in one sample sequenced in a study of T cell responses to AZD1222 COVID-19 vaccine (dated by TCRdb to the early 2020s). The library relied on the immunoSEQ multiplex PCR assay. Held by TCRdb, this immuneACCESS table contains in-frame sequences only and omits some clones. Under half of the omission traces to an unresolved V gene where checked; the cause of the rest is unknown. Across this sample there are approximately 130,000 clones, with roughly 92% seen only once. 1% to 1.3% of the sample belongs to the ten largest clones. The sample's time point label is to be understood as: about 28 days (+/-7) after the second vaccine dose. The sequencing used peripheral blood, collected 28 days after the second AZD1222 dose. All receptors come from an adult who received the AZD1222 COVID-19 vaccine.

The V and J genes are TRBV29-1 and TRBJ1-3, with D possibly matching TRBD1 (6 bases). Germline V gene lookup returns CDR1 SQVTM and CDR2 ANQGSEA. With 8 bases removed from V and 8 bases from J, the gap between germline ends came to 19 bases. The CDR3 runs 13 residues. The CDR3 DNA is TGCAGCATCTACAGGGCCGGGGTGGACACCATATATTTT. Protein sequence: CSIYRAGVDTIYF.

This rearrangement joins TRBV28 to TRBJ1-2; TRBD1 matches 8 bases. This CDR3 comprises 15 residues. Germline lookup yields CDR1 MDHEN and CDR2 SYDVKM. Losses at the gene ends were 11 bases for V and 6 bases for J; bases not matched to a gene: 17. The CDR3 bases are TGTGCCGGGTCGTCCGCCGGGACAGGCCTTCATGGCTACACCTTC. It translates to CAGSSAGTGLHGYTF.

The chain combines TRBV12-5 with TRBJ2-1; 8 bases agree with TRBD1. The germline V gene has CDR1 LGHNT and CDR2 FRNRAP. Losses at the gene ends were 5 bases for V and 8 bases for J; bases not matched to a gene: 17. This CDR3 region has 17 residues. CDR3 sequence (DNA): TGTGCTAGTGGTCTCCCTAGGTTCCAGGGGGCAATATATGAGCAGTTCTTC. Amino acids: CASGLPRFQGAIYEQFF.

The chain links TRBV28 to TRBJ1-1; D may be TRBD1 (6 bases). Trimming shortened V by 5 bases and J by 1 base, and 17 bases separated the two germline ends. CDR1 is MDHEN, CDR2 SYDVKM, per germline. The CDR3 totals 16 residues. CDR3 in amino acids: CASSRGDIGENTEAFF. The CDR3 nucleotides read TGTGCCAGCAGTAGGGGGGACATAGGAGAGAACACTGAAGCTTTCTTT.

CDR3 DNA sequence: TGTGCCAGTAGTGCAAGGACAGGTCTGGACACTGAAGCTTTCTTT. It yields the protein CASSARTGLDTEAFF. V usage is TRBV19 and J usage is TRBJ1-1, with TRBD1 identical over 7 bases. CDR3 length: 15 residues. Germline V gives CDR1 LNHDA, CDR2 SQIVND (reference sequence). V was pared by 5 bases and J by 3 bases, with 9 bases of the junction left unmatched.

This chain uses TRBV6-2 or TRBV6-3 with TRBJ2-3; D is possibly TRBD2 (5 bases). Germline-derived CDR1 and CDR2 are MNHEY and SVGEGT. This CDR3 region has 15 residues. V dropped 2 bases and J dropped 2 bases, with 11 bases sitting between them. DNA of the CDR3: TGTGCCAGCAGTTACCGAGCGGAGGCCACAGATACGCAGTATTTT. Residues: CASSYRAEATDTQYF.

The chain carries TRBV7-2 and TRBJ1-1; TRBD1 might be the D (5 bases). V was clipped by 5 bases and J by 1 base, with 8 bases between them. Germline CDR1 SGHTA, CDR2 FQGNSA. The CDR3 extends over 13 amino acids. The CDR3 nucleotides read TGTGCCAGCAGCGGTGGACAGAACACTGAAGCTTTCTTT. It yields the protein CASSGGQNTEAFF.

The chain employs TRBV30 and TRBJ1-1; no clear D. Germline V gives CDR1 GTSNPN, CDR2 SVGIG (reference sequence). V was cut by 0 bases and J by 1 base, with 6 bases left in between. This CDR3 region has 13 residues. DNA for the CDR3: TGTGCCTGGAGTGTACGAGGGAACACTGAAGCTTTCTTT. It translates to CAWSVRGNTEAFF.

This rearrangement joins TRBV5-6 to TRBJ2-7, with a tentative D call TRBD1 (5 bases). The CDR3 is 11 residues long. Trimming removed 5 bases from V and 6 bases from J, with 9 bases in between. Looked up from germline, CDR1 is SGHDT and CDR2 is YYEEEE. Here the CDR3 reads CASRQGGEQYF. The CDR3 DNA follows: TGTGCCAGCAGGCAGGGTGGCGAGCAGTACTTC.

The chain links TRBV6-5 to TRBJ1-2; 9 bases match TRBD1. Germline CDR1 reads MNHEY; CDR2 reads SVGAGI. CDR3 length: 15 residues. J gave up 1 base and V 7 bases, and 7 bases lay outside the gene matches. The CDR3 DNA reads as TGTGCCAGCATTCCCCGGACAGGGGATAACTATGGCTACACCTTC. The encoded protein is CASIPRTGDNYGYTF.

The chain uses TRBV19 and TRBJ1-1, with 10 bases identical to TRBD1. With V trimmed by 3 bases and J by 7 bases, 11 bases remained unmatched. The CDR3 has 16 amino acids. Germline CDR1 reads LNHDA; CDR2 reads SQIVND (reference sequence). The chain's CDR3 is CASSIVTGGLDNEAFF. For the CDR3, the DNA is TGTGCCAGTAGTATCGTGACAGGGGGCCTCGACAATGAAGCTTTCTTT.

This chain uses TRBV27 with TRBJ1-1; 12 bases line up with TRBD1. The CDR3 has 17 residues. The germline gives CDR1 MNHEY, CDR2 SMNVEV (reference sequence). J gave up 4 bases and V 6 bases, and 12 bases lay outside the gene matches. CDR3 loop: CASRSSGTGGGVTEAFF. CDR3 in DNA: TGTGCCAGCAGATCCTCCGGGACAGGGGGCGGGGTCACTGAAGCTTTCTTT.

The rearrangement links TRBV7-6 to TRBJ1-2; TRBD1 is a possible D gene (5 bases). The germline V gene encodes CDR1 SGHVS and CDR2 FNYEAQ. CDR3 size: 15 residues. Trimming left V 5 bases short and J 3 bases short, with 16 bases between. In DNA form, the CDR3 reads TGTGCCAGCAGCCTCCTCCAGGGCGTCCACTATGGCTACACCTTC. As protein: CASSLLQGVHYGYTF.

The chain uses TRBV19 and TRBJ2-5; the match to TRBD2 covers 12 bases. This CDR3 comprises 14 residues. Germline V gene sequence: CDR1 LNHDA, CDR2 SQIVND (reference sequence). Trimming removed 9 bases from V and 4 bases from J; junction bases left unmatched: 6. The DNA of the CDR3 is TGTGCCAGCCGAGAACTAGCGGGAGGAGAGACCCAGTACTTC. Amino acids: CASRELAGGETQYF.

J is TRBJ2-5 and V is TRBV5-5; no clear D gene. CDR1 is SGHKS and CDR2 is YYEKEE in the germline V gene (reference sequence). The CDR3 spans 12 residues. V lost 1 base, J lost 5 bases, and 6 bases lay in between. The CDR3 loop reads CASSLTRETQYF. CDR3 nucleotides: TGTGCCAGCAGCTTGACCCGGGAGACCCAGTACTTC.

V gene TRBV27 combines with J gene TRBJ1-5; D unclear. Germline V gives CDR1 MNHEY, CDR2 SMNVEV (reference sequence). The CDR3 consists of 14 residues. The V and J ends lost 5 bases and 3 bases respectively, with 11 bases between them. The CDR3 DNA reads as TGTGCCAGCAGTCCCCACGGGGTCAATCAGCCCCAGCATTTT. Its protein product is CASSPHGVNQPQHF.

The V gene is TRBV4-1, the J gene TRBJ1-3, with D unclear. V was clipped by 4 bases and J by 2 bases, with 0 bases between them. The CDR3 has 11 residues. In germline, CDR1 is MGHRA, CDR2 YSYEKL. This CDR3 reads CASSPGNTIYF. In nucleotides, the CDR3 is TGCGCCAGCAGCCCTGGAAACACCATATATTTT.

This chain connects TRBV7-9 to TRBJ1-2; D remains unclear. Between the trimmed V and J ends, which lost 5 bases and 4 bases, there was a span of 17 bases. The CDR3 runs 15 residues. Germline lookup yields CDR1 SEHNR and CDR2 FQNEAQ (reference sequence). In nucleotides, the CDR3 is TGTGCCAGCAGCCCGGGTTCAGCAGGTCGCTATGGCTACACCTTC. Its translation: CASSPGSAGRYGYTF.

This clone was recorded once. This CDR3 is CAWSTGLGYGYTF. CDR3 bases: TGTGCCTGGAGTACAGGGCTTGGCTATGGCTACACCTTC. This sequence joins TRBV30 and TRBJ1-2; D might be TRBD1 (6 bases). Germline lookup yields CDR1 GTSNPN and CDR2 SVGIG (reference sequence). The CDR3 sequence is 13 residues long. Between the trimmed V and J ends, which lost 2 bases and 4 bases, there was a span of 11 bases.

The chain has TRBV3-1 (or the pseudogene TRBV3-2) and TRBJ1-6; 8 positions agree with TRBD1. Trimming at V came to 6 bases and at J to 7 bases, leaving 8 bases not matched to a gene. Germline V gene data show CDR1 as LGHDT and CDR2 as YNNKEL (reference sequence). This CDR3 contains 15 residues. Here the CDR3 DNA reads TGTGCCAGCAGGTCCGACAGGGGAGGAAATTCACCCCTCCACTTT. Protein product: CASRSDRGGNSPLHF.